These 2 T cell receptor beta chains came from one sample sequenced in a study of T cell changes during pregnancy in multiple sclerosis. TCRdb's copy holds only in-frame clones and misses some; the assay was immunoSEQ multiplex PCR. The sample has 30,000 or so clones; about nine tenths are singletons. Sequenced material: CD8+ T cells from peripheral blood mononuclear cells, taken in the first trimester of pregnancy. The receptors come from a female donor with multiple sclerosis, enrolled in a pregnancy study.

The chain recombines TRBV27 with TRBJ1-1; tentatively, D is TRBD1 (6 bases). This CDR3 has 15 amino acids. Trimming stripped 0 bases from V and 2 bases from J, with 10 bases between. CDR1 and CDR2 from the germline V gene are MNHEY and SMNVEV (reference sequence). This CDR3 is CASSLSNRANTEAFF. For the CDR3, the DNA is TGTGCCAGCAGTTTATCTAACAGGGCTAACACTGAAGCTTTCTTT.

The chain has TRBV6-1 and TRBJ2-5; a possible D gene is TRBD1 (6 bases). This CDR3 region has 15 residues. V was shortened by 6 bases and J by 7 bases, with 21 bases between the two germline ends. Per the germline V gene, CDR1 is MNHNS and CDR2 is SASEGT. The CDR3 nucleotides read TGTGCCAGCAGAGATACAGGGTCGACGCGCGGGACCCAGTACTTC. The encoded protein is CASRDTGSTRGTQYF.